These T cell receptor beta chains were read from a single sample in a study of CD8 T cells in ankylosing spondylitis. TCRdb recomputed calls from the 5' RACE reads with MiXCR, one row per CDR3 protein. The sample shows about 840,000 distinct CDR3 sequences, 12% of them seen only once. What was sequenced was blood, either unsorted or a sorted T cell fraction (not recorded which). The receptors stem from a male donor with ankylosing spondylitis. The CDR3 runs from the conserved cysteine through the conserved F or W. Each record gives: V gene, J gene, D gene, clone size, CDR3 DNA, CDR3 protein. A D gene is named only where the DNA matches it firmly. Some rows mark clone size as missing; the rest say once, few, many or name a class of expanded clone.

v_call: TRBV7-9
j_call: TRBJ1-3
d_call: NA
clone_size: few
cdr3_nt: TGTGCCAGCAGCTTATTTGGGAGCACTGGAAACACCATATATTTT
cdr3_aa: CASSLFGSTGNTIYF

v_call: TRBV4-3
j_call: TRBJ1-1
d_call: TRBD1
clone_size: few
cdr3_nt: TGCGCCAGCAGCTTAAGAAGGGGGCTTAACACTGAAGCTTTCTTT
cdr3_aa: CASSLRRGLNTEAFF

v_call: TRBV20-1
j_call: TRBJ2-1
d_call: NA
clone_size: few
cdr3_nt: TGCAGTGCTGCCCCTTACAATGAGCAGTTCTTC
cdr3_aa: CSAAPYNEQFF

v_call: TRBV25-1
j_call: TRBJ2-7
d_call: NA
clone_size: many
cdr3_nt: TGTGCCAGCAGTGACCGCTACGAGCAGTACTTC
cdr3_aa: CASSDRYEQYF

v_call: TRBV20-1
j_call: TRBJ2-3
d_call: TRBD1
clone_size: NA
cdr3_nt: TGCAGTGCTGAAATGCCTACAGGGGGCTCAGCAGATACGCAGTATTTT
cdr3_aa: CSAEMPTGGSADTQYF

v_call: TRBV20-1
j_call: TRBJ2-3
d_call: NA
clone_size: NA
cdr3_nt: TGCAGTGCTGGGCCGACAGATACGCAGTATTTT
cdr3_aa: CSAGPTDTQYF

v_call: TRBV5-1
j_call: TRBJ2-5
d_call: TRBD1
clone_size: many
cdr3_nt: TGCGCCAGCAGCTGGACAGGGGGTGAGACCCAGTACTTC
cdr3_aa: CASSWTGGETQYF

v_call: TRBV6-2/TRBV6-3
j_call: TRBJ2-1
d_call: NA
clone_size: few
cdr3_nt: TGTGCCAGCAGTCACCGGGAATATGAGCAGTTCTTC
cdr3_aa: CASSHREYEQFF

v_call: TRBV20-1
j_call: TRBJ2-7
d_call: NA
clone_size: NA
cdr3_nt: TGCAGTGCTAGCGGGAGCTCGGAGGGCCACTACGAGCAGTACTTC
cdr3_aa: CSASGSSEGHYEQYF

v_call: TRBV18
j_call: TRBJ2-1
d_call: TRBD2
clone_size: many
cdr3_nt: TGTGCCAGCTCACCAACTAGCGGGAGTGCGCCGTTCTTC
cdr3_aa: CASSPTSGSAPFF

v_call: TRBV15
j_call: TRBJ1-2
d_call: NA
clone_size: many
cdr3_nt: TGTGCCACCAGCGGCGTTAACTATGGCTACACCTTC
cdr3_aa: CATSGVNYGYTF

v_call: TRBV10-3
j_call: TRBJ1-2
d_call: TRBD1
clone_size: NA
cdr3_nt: TGTGCCATCAGAGCCGCGGACAGGGCGCCCTATGGCTACACCTTC
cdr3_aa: CAIRAADRAPYGYTF

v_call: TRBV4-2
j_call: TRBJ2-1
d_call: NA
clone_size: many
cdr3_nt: TGTGCCAGCAGCCAAGAGGGGGCATCCTACAATGAGCAGTTCTTC
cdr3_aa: CASSQEGASYNEQFF

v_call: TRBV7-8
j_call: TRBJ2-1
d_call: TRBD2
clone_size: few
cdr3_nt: TGTGCCAGCAGCCAGCACGGCGGGAGCTACAATGAGCAGTTCTTC
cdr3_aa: CASSQHGGSYNEQFF

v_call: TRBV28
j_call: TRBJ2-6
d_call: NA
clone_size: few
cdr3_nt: TGTGCCAGCAGTCCCAGGGTCGGTGGGGCCAACGTCCTGACTTTC
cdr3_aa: CASSPRVGGANVLTF

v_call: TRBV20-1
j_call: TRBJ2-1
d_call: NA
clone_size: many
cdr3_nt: TGCAGTGCTAGAGCCCCTCTGGTAGGGCCTAATGAGCAGTTCTTC
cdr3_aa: CSARAPLVGPNEQFF

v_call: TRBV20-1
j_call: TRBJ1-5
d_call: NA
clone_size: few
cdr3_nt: TGCAGTGCTCGAAGGGGCGAGCCCCAGCATTTT
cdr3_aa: CSARRGEPQHF

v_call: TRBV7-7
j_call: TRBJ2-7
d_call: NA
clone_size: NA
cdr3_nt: TGTGCTAGCAGCGCAGGGCCCCCGCACGAGCAGTACTTC
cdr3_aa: CASSAGPPHEQYF

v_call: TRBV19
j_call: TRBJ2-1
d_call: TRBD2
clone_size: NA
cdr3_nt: TGTGCCAGTATTGGGAGGGGTGGACACCCCTACAATGAGCAGTTCTTC
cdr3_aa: CASIGRGGHPYNEQFF

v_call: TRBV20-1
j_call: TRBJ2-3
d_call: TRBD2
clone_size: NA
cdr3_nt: TGCAGTGCTAGAGAGGCAGCGGGAGGGCAATCAGATACGCAGTATTTT
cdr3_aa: CSAREAAGGQSDTQYF

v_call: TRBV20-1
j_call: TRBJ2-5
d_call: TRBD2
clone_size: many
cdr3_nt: TGCAGTGCTTCAGCGGGGGGGTATGAGACCCAGTACTTC
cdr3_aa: CSASAGGYETQYF

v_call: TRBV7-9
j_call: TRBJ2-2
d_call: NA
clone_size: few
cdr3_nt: TGTGCCAGCAGCTTAAGTTACGGAGCGAACACCGGGGAGCTGTTTTTT
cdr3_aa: CASSLSYGANTGELFF

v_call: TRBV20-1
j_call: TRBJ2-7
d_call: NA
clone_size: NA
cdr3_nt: TGCAGTGCTAGAGTAACTACTAGGGGCGAGCAGTACTTC
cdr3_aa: CSARVTTRGEQYF

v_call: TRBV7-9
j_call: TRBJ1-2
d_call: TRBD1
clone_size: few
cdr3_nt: TGTGCCAGCAGCCCAGGGACAGTTCCCTGGGGCTACACCTTC
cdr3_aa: CASSPGTVPWGYTF

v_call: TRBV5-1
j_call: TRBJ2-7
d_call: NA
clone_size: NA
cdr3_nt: TGCGCCAGCAGACGTCTGGGGGATGCAAACTCCTACGAGCAGTACTTC
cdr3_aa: CASRRLGDANSYEQYF

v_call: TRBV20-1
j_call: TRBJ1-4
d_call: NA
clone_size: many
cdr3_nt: TGCAGCAGTCCGGGACGTAGTAATGAAAAACTGTTTTTT
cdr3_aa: CSSPGRSNEKLFF

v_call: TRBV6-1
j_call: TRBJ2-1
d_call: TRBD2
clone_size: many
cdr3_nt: TGTGCCAGCAGCCGACTAGCGGGGTACAATGAGCAGTTCTTC
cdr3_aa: CASSRLAGYNEQFF

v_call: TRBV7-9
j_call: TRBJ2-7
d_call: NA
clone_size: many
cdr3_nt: TGTGCCAGCAGCGACGTGGGGGGCGAGCAGTACTTC
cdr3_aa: CASSDVGGEQYF

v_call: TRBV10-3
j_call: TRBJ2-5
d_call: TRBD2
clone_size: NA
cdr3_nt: TGTGCCATCGGTTCAGCGGGAGGTGAGACCCAGTACTTC
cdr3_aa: CAIGSAGGETQYF

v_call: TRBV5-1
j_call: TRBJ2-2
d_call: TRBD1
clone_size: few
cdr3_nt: TGCGCCAGCAGCTCGGGACAGGTTGGCACCGGGGAGCTGTTTTTT
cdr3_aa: CASSSGQVGTGELFF

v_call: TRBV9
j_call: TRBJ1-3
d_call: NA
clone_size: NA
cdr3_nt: TGTGCCAGCAGCGCACTACCCAGCGTCTCTGGAAACACCATATATTTT
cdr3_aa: CASSALPSVSGNTIYF

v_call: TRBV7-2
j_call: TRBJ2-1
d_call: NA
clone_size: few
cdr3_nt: TGTGCCAGCAGCTTAGTAATGGTAGCCGATGAGCAGTTCTTC
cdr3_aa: CASSLVMVADEQFF

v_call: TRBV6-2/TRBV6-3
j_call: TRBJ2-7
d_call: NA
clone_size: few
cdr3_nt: TGTGCCAGCAGCAGACCCAGCCTGGACGAGCAGTACTTC
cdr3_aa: CASSRPSLDEQYF

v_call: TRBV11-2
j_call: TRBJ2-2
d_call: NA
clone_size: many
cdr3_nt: TGTGCCAGCAGCTCACCAGGTTTCCTCGGCGGGGAGCTGTTTTTT
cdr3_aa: CASSSPGFLGGELFF

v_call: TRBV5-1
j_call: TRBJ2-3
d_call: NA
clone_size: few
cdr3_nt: TGCGCCAGCAGCTTCGTGGCCACGAGAGGCACAGATACGCAGTATTTT
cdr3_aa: CASSFVATRGTDTQYF

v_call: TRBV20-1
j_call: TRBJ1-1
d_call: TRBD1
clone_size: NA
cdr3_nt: TGCAGTGCTGGGGACAGCTTTATGAACACTGAAGCTTTCTTT
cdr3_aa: CSAGDSFMNTEAFF

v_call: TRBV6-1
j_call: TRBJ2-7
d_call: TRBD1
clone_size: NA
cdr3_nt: TGTGCCAGCAGAAAAGGACAGGGTAAGATCGAGCAGTACTTC
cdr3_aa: CASRKGQGKIEQYF

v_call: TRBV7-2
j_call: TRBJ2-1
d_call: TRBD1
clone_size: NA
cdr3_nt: TGTGCCAGCAGCTCTCCCCAGGGGGCCTACAATGAGCAGTTCTTC
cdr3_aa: CASSSPQGAYNEQFF

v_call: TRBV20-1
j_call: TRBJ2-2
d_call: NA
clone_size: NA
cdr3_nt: TGCAGTGCACCAACCCCTAGCACCGGGGAGCTGTTTTTT
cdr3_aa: CSAPTPSTGELFF

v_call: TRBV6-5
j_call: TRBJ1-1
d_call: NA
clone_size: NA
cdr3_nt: TGTGCCAGCAGTTACTCGACAGGACTGAACACTGAAGCTTTCTTT
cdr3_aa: CASSYSTGLNTEAFF

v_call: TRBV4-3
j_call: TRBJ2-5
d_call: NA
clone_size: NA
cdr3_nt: TGCGCCAGCAGCCAAGATGTAGTAGAGACCCAGTACTTC
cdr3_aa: CASSQDVVETQYF